This TCR beta chain was recovered during a study of cytomegalovirus exposure and HLA in healthy donors. PCR amplification relied on 60 Vbeta primers (plus 13 Jbeta primers). Measured with immunoSEQ multiplex PCR; TCRdb has only the in-frame clones, and not every one. The repertoire holds fewer than 150,000 clones, with approximately 73% as singletons. With regard to this clone: What it binds is unknown.

Healthy individuals who donated bone marrow served as the donors. Study-wide results and caveats: In vitro confirmation showed a few CMV-associated chains to be CMV antigen specific. Relative to the roughly 700-donor mean, N-insertions were reportedly fewer in an Asian-associated ancestry cluster in a later analysis. V- and J-gene trimming in TCR beta was tied to a missense DCLRE1C variant by an analysis performed later.

This CDR3 spans 15 amino acids. Germline V CDR1 and CDR2: SGHNT, YENEEA. The germline V and J ends were trimmed by 5 bases and 0 bases, with 13 bases remaining between them. This TCR was recovered from a human donor in good health. Sequenced material: PBMCs. V gene TRBV11-3 combines with J gene TRBJ1-1; D possibly corresponds to TRBD1 (5 bases). The CDR3 spells CASSHGGGMNTEAFF. CDR3 in DNA: TGTGCCAGCAGCCATGGGGGAGGGATGAACACTGAAGCTTTCTTT. Variable domain in full (rest from reference TRBV11-3 and TRBJ1-1): EAGVVQSPRYKIIEKKQPVAFWCNPISGHNTLYWYLQNLGQGPELLIRYENEEAVDDSQLPKDRFSAERLKGVDSTLKIQPAELGDSAVYLCASSHGGGMNTEAFFGQGTRLTVV.